Here is one T cell receptor (beta chain) with its context. Trimming cost V 5 bases and J 6 bases; bases outside gene matches: 5. From germline, CDR1 is SNHLY and CDR2 FYNNEI. This CDR3 is built from 14 residues. This entry comes from a study of blood T cell repertoires in COVID-19. Under the authors' procedure: Amplifying reference gene primers gave estimates of nucleated cell counts. Here immunoSEQ multiplex PCR was the method, and the copy in TCRdb shows in-frame clones only, minus some. The V and J calls and the clone size are those of that table, but D and trimming were determined from the DNA. The table has over 300,000 clones, around 90% seen once.

J is TRBJ2-7 and V is TRBV2; 12 bases align to TRBD1. Sequencing used peripheral blood. The clonotype comes from a man between 18 and 29 years old who had recovered from COVID-19. CDR3 sequence: CASSPGTGGVEQYF. The CDR3 DNA reads as TGTGCCAGCAGTCCCGGGACAGGGGGCGTCGAGCAGTACTTC.